Below, 30 T cell receptor beta chains from the same sample are listed, as sequenced in a study of T-cell memory formation after mild COVID-19. MiXCR, applied by TCRdb to the 5' RACE reads, yields one record per CDR3 protein. Of roughly 80,000 distinct CDR3 sequences listed, about 23% are singletons. Sequencing input: PBMCs or a T cell subset sorted from them (not recorded which). These receptor sequences come from a man aged 18 to 29 who had mild COVID-19 (a few samples of this study predate the infection). Cell type and time point are not known.

The chain uses TRBV5-1 and TRBJ2-3, with 11 bases identical to TRBD2. In germline, CDR1 is SGHRS, CDR2 YFSETQ. The CDR3 sequence is 20 residues long. V lost 5 bases and J lost 2; bases outside the gene matches: 19. The CDR3 is CASSSTLAGAPNLYTDTQYF. In DNA form, the CDR3 reads TGCGCCAGCAGTTCGACACTAGCGGGGGCGCCAAATTTATACACAGATACGCAGTATTTT.

J is TRBJ1-4 and V is TRBV7-9; 7 bases are a match to TRBD1. This CDR3 spans 14 amino acids. Germline V gene data show CDR1 as SEHNR and CDR2 as FQNEAQ (reference sequence). V shed 8 bases and J 5 bases; nucleotides not matched to a gene: 8. DNA for the CDR3: TGTGCCAGCGGCAAAAAGACAGGGAATGAAAAACTGTTTTTT. It is translated as CASGKKTGNEKLFF.

This clonotype showed up just a few times. V and J are TRBV29-1 and TRBJ2-4; weak D call: TRBD1 (6 bases). Deletions cut 6 bases from V and 3 bases from J, with 18 bases between. The CDR3 is 15 amino acids. CDR1 and CDR2 from the germline V gene are SQVTM and ANQGSEA. The CDR3 nucleotides read TGCAGCGTCAGGGGAGAGCCTGGCGGCAAAAACATTCAGTACTTC. Translating it yields CSVRGEPGGKNIQYF.

In nucleotides, the CDR3 is TGTGCCAGCAGCTTATTATCCCCGGCCGGCACAGATACGCAGTATTTT. Its translation: CASSLLSPAGTDTQYF. The V call is TRBV7-2, the J call TRBJ2-3; D is unclear. This CDR3 has 16 residues. The V gene lost 2 bases and the J gene lost 1 base, with 13 bases spanning the gap. Germline-derived CDR1 and CDR2 are SGHTA and FQGNSA.

The chain is built from TRBV7-9 and TRBJ1-1, with D unclear. The V gene's germline CDR1 is SEHNR and CDR2 FQNEAQ (reference sequence). This CDR3 has 14 amino acids. Deletions cut 2 bases from V and 1 base from J, with 8 bases between. CDR3 amino acids: CASSLLAENTEAFF. CDR3 DNA: TGTGCCAGCAGCTTACTGGCGGAGAACACTGAAGCTTTCTTT.

The chain joins TRBV7-2 to TRBJ1-1; D is unresolved. CDR1 and CDR2 from the germline V gene are SGHTA and FQGNSA. The CDR3 runs to 12 residues. The V gene lost 3 bases and the J gene lost 4 bases, with 6 bases spanning the gap. The CDR3, as DNA: TGTGCCAGCAGCTTCGGGAGCACTGAAGCTTTCTTT. Translated: CASSFGSTEAFF.

This clonotype occurred a few times. The chain carries TRBV7-9 and TRBJ2-4; 8 bases are shared with TRBD1. This CDR3 is 17 amino acids long. V shed 0 bases, J shed 2 bases, and the junction held 6 bases outside the gene matches. CDR1 is SEHNR, CDR2 FQNEAQ, per germline (reference sequence). CDR3 bases: TGTGCCAGCAGCTTAGCGGACAGGGCCCGACCCAAAAACATTCAGTACTTC. This sequence encodes CASSLADRARPKNIQYF. Full variable domain (remainder filled in from reference TRBV7-9 and TRBJ2-4): DTGVSQNPRHKITKRGQNVTFRCDPISEHNRLYWYRQTLGQGPEFLTYFQNEAQLEKSRLLSDRFSAERPKGSFSTLEIQRTEQGDSAMYLCASSLADRARPKNIQYFGAGTRLSVL.

The gene calls are TRBV5-8 and TRBJ2-7; tentatively, D is TRBD1 (7 bases). Trimming took 5 bases from V and 7 from J, leaving 25 bases between them. Germline CDR1 and CDR2: SGHTS and YDEGEE. This CDR3 is 16 amino acids long. CDR3 in amino acids: CASSPGGGAPRGEQYF. For the CDR3, the DNA is TGTGCCAGCAGTCCCGGAGGGGGCGCCCCTCGAGGAGAGCAGTACTTC.

The gene calls are TRBV24-1 and TRBJ2-5, with 14 bases lining up with TRBD2. The length of the CDR3 is 16 residues. Germline CDR1 and CDR2: KGHDR and SFDVKD. Trimming at V came to 6 bases and at J to 5 bases, leaving 7 bases not matched to a gene. CDR3 loop: CATSPGLAGVWETQYF. For the CDR3, the DNA is TGTGCCACCAGTCCGGGACTAGCGGGGGTTTGGGAGACCCAGTACTTC.

The chain's CDR3 is CASTSSQDHYGYTF. DNA for the CDR3: TGTGCCAGCACCTCCTCTCAGGACCACTATGGCTACACCTTC. This chain uses TRBV27 with TRBJ1-2; D is ambiguous. With 7 bases removed from V and 3 bases from J, the gap between germline ends came to 15 bases. Germline V gene lookup returns CDR1 MNHEY and CDR2 SMNVEV (reference sequence). This CDR3 region has 14 residues.

The chain joins TRBV6-5 to TRBJ1-5; 9 bases agree with TRBD1. There are 15 residues in the CDR3. V lost 6 bases, J lost 4 bases, and 7 bases stayed unmatched. Germline CDR1 and CDR2: MNHEY and SVGAGI. CDR3 DNA sequence: TGTGCCAGCAGCTTGACAGGGGGGATTAATCAGCCCCAGCATTTT. Protein product: CASSLTGGINQPQHF.

This clonotype came up a few times. The V and J genes are TRBV6-5 and TRBJ1-5; D gene ambiguous. V was cut by 2 bases and J by 6 bases, with 11 bases left in between. Germline V gene data show CDR1 as MNHEY and CDR2 as SVGAGI. The CDR3 is 14 amino acids. CDR3 in amino acids: CASSYSTLGQPQHF. The DNA of the CDR3 is TGTGCCAGCAGTTACAGTACCCTGGGTCAGCCCCAGCATTTT.

The chain links TRBV6-2 or TRBV6-3 to TRBJ1-5; 9 bases map to TRBD1. Germline lookup yields CDR1 MNHEY and CDR2 SVGEGT. J gave up 7 bases and V 6 bases, and 7 bases lay outside the gene matches. The CDR3 length is 14 residues. The CDR3 protein is CASSRTGEPQPQHF. The CDR3 DNA is TGTGCCAGCAGCCGGACAGGGGAACCCCAGCCCCAGCATTTT.

This clonotype has more than one count but fewer than ten. The chain links TRBV7-2 to TRBJ2-3; D is perhaps TRBD2 (6 bases). Deletions cut 4 bases from V and 4 bases from J, with 9 bases between. The germline gives CDR1 SGHTA, CDR2 FQGNSA. The CDR3 runs 13 residues. In nucleotides, the CDR3 is TGTGCCAGCAGCTGGCGGGGCTCAGATACGCAGTATTTT. Its translation: CASSWRGSDTQYF.

This chain connects TRBV11-2 to TRBJ2-1; tentatively, D is TRBD1 or TRBD2 (5 bases each). The CDR3 covers 15 residues. Trimming took 1 base from V and 8 from J, leaving 15 bases between them. CDR1 and CDR2 from the germline V gene are SGHAT and FQNNGV. CDR3 amino acids: CASSLVGRAGDEQFF. Written as DNA, the CDR3 is TGTGCCAGCAGCTTAGTGGGACGGGCCGGGGATGAGCAGTTCTTC. The entire variable domain, with the rest obtained from reference TRBV11-2 and TRBJ2-1, is as follows: EAGVAQSPRYKIIEKRQSVAFWCNPISGHATLYWYQQILGQGPKLLIQFQNNGVVDDSQLPKDRFSAERLKGVDSTLKIQPAKLEDSAVYLCASSLVGRAGDEQFFGPGTRLTVL.

The chain combines TRBV12-5 with TRBJ2-7, with D possibly being TRBD1 (5 bases). CDR3 length equals 14 residues. Trimming stripped 5 bases from V and 2 bases from J, with 13 bases between. Germline loops: CDR1 LGHNT, CDR2 FRNRAP. CDR3 bases: TGTGCTAGTGGTCCGTGTGGCAGGGCCTACGAGCAGTACGTC. The encoded protein is CASGPCGRAYEQYV.

This clonotype has only a few counts. The chain uses TRBV7-9 and TRBJ2-1; TRBD2 might be the D (7 bases). The V and J ends lost 5 bases and 5 bases respectively, with 16 bases between them. Looked up from germline, CDR1 is SEHNR and CDR2 is FQNEAQ (reference sequence). This CDR3 has 15 residues. CDR3 nucleotide sequence: TGTGCCAGCAGCCCCGCGGCGCGGGGGCACAATGAGCAGTTCTTC. Translation: CASSPAARGHNEQFF.

A few counts support this clonotype. The CDR3 spells CASSPRGSGPYEQYF. The CDR3 bases are TGCGCCAGCAGCCCTCGGGGTAGCGGACCCTACGAGCAGTACTTC. The chain employs TRBV4-1 and TRBJ2-7; a possible D gene is TRBD2 (6 bases). The V gene lost 4 bases and the J gene lost 2 bases, with 15 bases spanning the gap. There are 15 residues in the CDR3. Germline CDR1 and CDR2: MGHRA and YSYEKL.

This clonotype was picked up a small number of times. This chain joins TRBV27 and TRBJ2-3; TRBD1 aligns across 9 bases. With 5 bases clipped from V and 4 bases from J, the junction kept 10 bases outside the gene matches. This CDR3 has 16 amino acids. CDR1 is MNHEY, CDR2 SMNVEV, per germline (reference sequence). The CDR3 reads CASSPLSTGGSDTQYF. CDR3 bases: TGTGCCAGCAGTCCCCTGAGTACAGGGGGCTCAGATACGCAGTATTTT.

The rearrangement joins TRBV20-1 to TRBJ2-2; 8 positions agree with TRBD2. The CDR3 has 16 amino acids. Germline CDR1 reads DFQATT; CDR2 reads SNEGSKA (reference sequence). The V and J ends lost 0 bases and 5 bases, in that order; junction bases with no gene match: 8. The CDR3, as DNA: TGCAGTGCTAGAGATTATGGGACTAGGGGTACCGGGGAGCTGTTTTTT. This translates into CSARDYGTRGTGELFF.

The V and J genes are TRBV5-1 and TRBJ1-2; D is perhaps TRBD1 (5 bases). The CDR3 has 14 residues. The V gene lost 3 bases and the J gene lost 8 bases, with 17 bases spanning the gap. Germline CDR1 is SGHRS and CDR2 is YFSETQ. CDR3 in DNA: TGCGCCAGCAGCTGGAGGGGAAACAGCCACGGCTACACCTTC. The encoded protein is CASSWRGNSHGYTF.

The table lists this clonotype with a few counts. This chain uses TRBV5-1 with TRBJ2-1, with no clear D. Per the germline V gene, CDR1 is SGHRS and CDR2 is YFSETQ. The V end lost 0 bases, the J end lost 7 bases, and 11 bases lay between the germline ends. CDR3 size: 14 residues. Here the CDR3 DNA reads TGCGCCAGCAGCTTGGGGGTGGGCGTGAATGAGCAGTTCTTC. It specifies CASSLGVGVNEQFF.

This clonotype was counted between two and nine times. This sequence joins TRBV6-4 and TRBJ2-3; D may be TRBD2 (7 bases). The CDR3 is 15 residues long. Germline V gene lookup returns CDR1 MRHNA and CDR2 SNTAGT. The V and J ends lost 5 bases and 6 bases respectively, with 18 bases between them. For the CDR3, the DNA is TGTGCCAGCAGTATGTGGGGGGGCCAGGAGGATACGCAGTATTTT. This encodes CASSMWGGQEDTQYF.

The rearrangement joins TRBV19 to TRBJ2-7; unclear D gene. V lost 5 bases and J lost 0, with 11 bases in between. This CDR3 has 14 residues. CDR1 is LNHDA and CDR2 is SQIVND in the germline V gene (reference sequence). CDR3 protein: CASSPRHRSYEQYF. DNA for the CDR3: TGTGCCAGTAGTCCCCGCCACCGCTCCTACGAGCAGTACTTC.

This clonotype showed up just a few times. This sequence joins TRBV4-1 and TRBJ2-3; D is ambiguous. The V end lost 7 bases, the J end lost 1 base, and 15 bases lay between the germline ends. This CDR3 contains 15 residues. Germline V gene lookup returns CDR1 MGHRA and CDR2 YSYEKL. CDR3 bases: TGCGCCAGCACTCGTGAATGGATGGGCACAGATACGCAGTATTTT. This encodes CASTREWMGTDTQYF.

The chain is built from TRBV29-1 and TRBJ2-3; D may be TRBD1 or TRBD2 (6 bases each). Per germline, CDR1 SQVTM and CDR2 ANQGSEA. Between the trimmed V and J ends, which lost 4 bases and 5 bases, there was a span of 13 bases. The CDR3 runs 13 residues. The CDR3 DNA reads TGCAGCGTTGGGGGGCTAGCGTTAGATACGCAGTATTTT. Its translation is CSVGGLALDTQYF.

This clonotype occurred a few times. This sequence joins TRBV5-1 and TRBJ1-4; tentative D call: TRBD1 (6 bases). CDR3 size: 15 residues. Trimming cost V 0 bases and J 8 bases, with 14 bases left between them. CDR1 SGHRS and CDR2 YFSETQ come from the germline V gene. CDR3 coding DNA: TGCGCCAGCAGCTTGGCCAACGGGGGGGGCGAAAAACTGTTTTTT. This translates into CASSLANGGGEKLFF.

This clonotype has just a few counts. The rearrangement joins TRBV15 to TRBJ2-1, with D perhaps being TRBD1 or TRBD2 (5 bases each). V was cut by 5 bases and J by 5 bases, with 19 bases left in between. The CDR3 spans 16 residues. Germline V gene lookup returns CDR1 LNHNV and CDR2 YYDKDF (reference sequence). The CDR3 region has the DNA TGTGCCACCAGCGCAGTCGGAGGAGTCAGGGACAATGAGCAGTTCTTC. This codes for CATSAVGGVRDNEQFF.

J is TRBJ2-7 and V is TRBV9, with TRBD2 identical over 8 bases. The V gene end was trimmed by 3 bases and the J gene end by 1 base; junction bases not matched to a gene: 3. Germline-derived CDR1 and CDR2 are SGDLS and YYNGEE. The CDR3 runs 14 residues. The DNA of the CDR3 is TGTGCCAGCAGCGCTCGCGGGGGGTCCTACGAGCAGTACTTC. Translating it yields CASSARGGSYEQYF. The full variable domain, its missing parts supplied by reference TRBV9 and TRBJ2-7, is DSGVTQTPKHLITATGQRVTLRCSPRSGDLSVYWYQQSLDQGLQFLIQYYNGEERAKGNILERFSAQQFPDLHSELNLSSLELGDSALYFCASSARGGSYEQYFGPGTRLTVT.

V and J are TRBV7-9 and TRBJ2-3; TRBD1 is a possible D gene (6 bases). CDR1 is SEHNR and CDR2 is FQNEAQ in the germline V gene (reference sequence). V was clipped by 4 bases and J by 0 bases, with 14 bases between them. The CDR3 is 16 residues long. The CDR3 DNA sequence: TGTGCCAGCAGCTCCCACCGGACAGCTAGCACAGATACGCAGTATTTT. Translation: CASSSHRTASTDTQYF.